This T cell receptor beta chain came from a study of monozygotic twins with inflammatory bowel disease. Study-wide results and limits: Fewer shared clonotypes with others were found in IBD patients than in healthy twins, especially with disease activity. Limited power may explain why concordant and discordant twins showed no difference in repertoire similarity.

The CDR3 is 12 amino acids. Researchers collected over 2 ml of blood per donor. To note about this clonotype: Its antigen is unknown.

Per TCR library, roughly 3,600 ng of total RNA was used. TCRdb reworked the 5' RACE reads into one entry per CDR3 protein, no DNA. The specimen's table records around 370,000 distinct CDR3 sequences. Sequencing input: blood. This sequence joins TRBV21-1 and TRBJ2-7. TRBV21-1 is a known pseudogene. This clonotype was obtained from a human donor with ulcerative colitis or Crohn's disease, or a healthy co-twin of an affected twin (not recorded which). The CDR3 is CASSIGRTEQYF.